This T cell receptor beta chain was captured in a study of T-cell memory formation after mild COVID-19. TCR alpha and TCR beta cDNA libraries carrying sample barcodes and UMIs were produced by 5'RACE using constant-segment primers. One entry per CDR3 protein results from TCRdb running MiXCR on the 5' RACE reads. The data contain 350,000 to 500,000 distinct CDR3 sequences, 20% to 25% of them singletons. This CDR3 is built from 17 residues. V was trimmed by 6 bases and J by 2 bases, leaving 19 bases between them. The V and J genes are TRBV12-3 or TRBV12-4 and TRBJ2-2, with unresolved D. The sample taken for sequencing was PBMCs or a T cell subset sorted from them (not recorded which). This clonotype originated in an adult woman who had mild COVID-19 (a few samples of this study predate the infection). Cell type and time point are not known. The DNA of the CDR3 is TGTGCCAGCAGCCTAACATACACCTTGGTTAACACCGGGGAGCTGTTTTTT. It specifies CASSLTYTLVNTGELFF.